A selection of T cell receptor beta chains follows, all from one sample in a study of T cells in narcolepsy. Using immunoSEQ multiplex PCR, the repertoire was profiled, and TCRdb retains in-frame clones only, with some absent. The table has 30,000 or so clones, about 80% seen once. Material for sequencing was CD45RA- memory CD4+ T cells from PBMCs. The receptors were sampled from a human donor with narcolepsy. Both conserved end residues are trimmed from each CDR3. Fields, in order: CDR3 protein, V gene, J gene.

CDR3 protein: ASSSVMTNTDTQY
V gene: TRBV28
J gene: TRBJ2-3

CDR3 protein: ASSQGTGGFGETQY
V gene: TRBV4-3
J gene: TRBJ2-5

CDR3 protein: ASSLGDRNNSPLH
V gene: TRBV5-4
J gene: TRBJ1-6

CDR3 protein: ASSFSRIETQY
V gene: TRBV7-2
J gene: TRBJ2-5

CDR3 protein: ASSFVTADYEQY
V gene: TRBV11-2
J gene: TRBJ2-7

CDR3 protein: ASSLVRDRGHEQY
V gene: TRBV7-6
J gene: TRBJ2-7

CDR3 protein: ASREGSGFTGELF
V gene: TRBV2
J gene: TRBJ2-2

CDR3 protein: ASSPHRGVNQPQH
V gene: TRBV5-8
J gene: TRBJ1-5

CDR3 protein: ASSLGLGAGEQF
V gene: TRBV5-4
J gene: TRBJ2-1

CDR3 protein: ASSQDQRAIYGYT
V gene: TRBV4-3
J gene: TRBJ1-2

CDR3 protein: ASHTANYGYT
V gene: TRBV28
J gene: TRBJ1-2

CDR3 protein: ASSLTSGGAVDTQY
V gene: TRBV5-1
J gene: TRBJ2-3

CDR3 protein: ASTLRELQETQY
V gene: TRBV2
J gene: TRBJ2-5

CDR3 protein: ASSKVGQALEAF
V gene: TRBV21-1
J gene: TRBJ1-1

CDR3 protein: ASSEVRGERDEQF
V gene: TRBV2
J gene: TRBJ2-1

CDR3 protein: ASSPAGTAPGYNEQF
V gene: TRBV5-4
J gene: TRBJ2-1

CDR3 protein: ASSPPGAGMNTEAF
V gene: TRBV9
J gene: TRBJ1-1

CDR3 protein: ASSPLGGGTDTQY
V gene: TRBV9
J gene: TRBJ2-3

CDR3 protein: ASSDSHYGYT
V gene: TRBV19
J gene: TRBJ1-2

CDR3 protein: ASSGTPFSTEAF
V gene: TRBV19
J gene: TRBJ1-1

CDR3 protein: ASSEMGAGTYEQY
V gene: TRBV11-3
J gene: TRBJ2-7

CDR3 protein: ASSLTANTEAF
V gene: TRBV6-4
J gene: TRBJ1-1

CDR3 protein: ASSGQGGYNEQF
V gene: TRBV2
J gene: TRBJ2-1

CDR3 protein: ASSDRGLYEQY
V gene: TRBV7-2
J gene: TRBJ2-7

CDR3 protein: ASSSRQGAQGTEAF
V gene: TRBV5-4
J gene: TRBJ1-1

CDR3 protein: ASSVLPKGDIQY
V gene: TRBV9
J gene: TRBJ2-4

CDR3 protein: ASSLTGGNEQF
V gene: TRBV27
J gene: TRBJ2-1